This T cell receptor (beta chain) was identified during a study of identical twins. Study results and caveats: It was out-of-frame TCR alpha sharing in monozygotic twins that models underestimated. Beta clonotypes that were abundant in cord blood contained fewer insertions, a pattern absent from memory repertoires. Excess sharing between twins was weaker in beta out-of-frame sequences.

The donor group consisted entirely of healthy Caucasians. Germline assignment: CDR1 MDHEN and CDR2 SYDVKM. V was pared by 1 base and J by 2 bases, with 9 bases between. The CDR3 has 15 residues. Each CDR3 protein gets one entry after TCRdb re-called the 5' RACE reads with MiXCR. The sample includes 350,000 to 450,000 distinct CDR3 sequences, 15% to 20% seen only once; the top ten take more than 10%. This clonotype was seen only a few times. Its antigen remains unidentified. Sequencing was done on a sample of naive T cells sorted from blood. V gene TRBV28 combines with J gene TRBJ1-5; D is uncertain. This receptor was identified in a man in his fifties in good health. CDR3 sequence reads: CASSLSSPGNQPQHF. The CDR3 nucleotides are TGTGCCAGCAGTTTATCCAGCCCCGGCAATCAGCCCCAGCATTTT.